What follows are 10 T cell receptor beta chains derived from one specimen sequenced in a study of cytomegalovirus exposure and HLA in healthy donors (dated by TCRdb to 2015 to 2018). Receptors were amplified or captured by the immunoSEQ multiplex PCR assay. The source is immuneACCESS, and TCRdb retained only in-frame sequences with V and J called. Part of the clones is not carried over; for the studies checked, unresolved V genes explain less than half of this, and the remainder is unexplained. This sample holds 100,000 to 150,000 clones; about 96% were observed only once. About 1.7% of the sample is held by the ten biggest clonotypes. Sequencing was performed on PBMCs. The receptors derive from a man aged 18 to 35 in good health and CMV-seronegative.

The V gene is TRBV30, the J gene TRBJ1-3; D may be TRBD1 (5 bases). V was clipped by 2 bases and J by 0 bases, with 11 bases between them. The CDR3 runs 15 residues. CDR1 is GTSNPN and CDR2 is SVGIG in the germline V gene (reference sequence). The CDR3 DNA reads as TGTGCCTGGAGTATCCTGGGGGGCTCTGGAAACACCATATATTTT. This translates into CAWSILGGSGNTIYF. The whole variable domain, remainder taken from reference TRBV30 and TRBJ1-3, is SQTIHQWPATLVQPVGSPLSLECTVEGTSNPNLYWYRQAAGRGLQLLFYSVGIGQISSEVPQNLSASRPQDRQFILSSKKLLLSDSGFYLCAWSILGGSGNTIYFGEGSWLTVV.

The gene calls are TRBV11-2 and TRBJ1-5; no reliable D call. This CDR3 contains 13 residues. Trimming removed 4 bases from V and 3 bases from J, with 7 bases in between. CDR1 and CDR2 (germline): SGHAT, FQNNGV. CDR3 sequence (DNA): TGTGCCAGCAGCTCCTTATACAATCAGCCCCAGCATTTT. Translation: CASSSLYNQPQHF.

The chain is built from TRBV27 and TRBJ2-7, with 7 positions matching TRBD2. Germline CDR1 reads MNHEY; CDR2 reads SMNVEV (reference sequence). Trimming at V came to 3 bases and at J to 2 bases, leaving 7 bases not matched to a gene. The CDR3 is made up of 15 amino acids. The CDR3 protein is CASSFRSGRTYEQYF. The CDR3 region has the DNA TGTGCCAGCAGTTTTAGATCCGGGAGGACCTACGAGCAGTACTTC.

The rearrangement links TRBV5-4 to TRBJ1-1, with D possibly TRBD1 on 6 matching bases. V gave up 2 bases and J gave up 8 bases, with 10 bases separating them. The CDR3 contains 12 residues. Germline CDR1 reads SGHNT; CDR2 reads YYREEE (reference sequence). CDR3 region: CASSFHGQEAFF. The CDR3, as DNA: TGTGCCAGCAGCTTCCACGGACAGGAAGCTTTCTTT.

The J gene is TRBJ2-7, the V gene TRBV11-3; 15 bases are shared with TRBD2. The CDR3 covers 16 residues. J gave up 6 bases and V 5 bases, and 8 bases lay outside the gene matches. CDR1 is SGHNT and CDR2 is YENEEA in the germline V gene. The CDR3 spells CASSRGLAGGLGEQYF. The CDR3 DNA follows: TGTGCCAGCAGCAGGGGACTAGCGGGAGGTTTGGGCGAGCAGTACTTC.

J is TRBJ2-1 and V is TRBV28; TRBD2 matches 9 bases. The CDR3 has 13 residues. Germline CDR1 reads MDHEN; CDR2 reads SYDVKM. Trimming took 7 bases from V and 7 from J; bases not matched to a gene: 5. The CDR3 is CASKPTSGNEQFF. DNA of the CDR3: TGTGCCAGCAAACCGACTAGCGGTAATGAGCAGTTCTTC.

The chain links TRBV6-1 to TRBJ2-2; D remains unclear. Trimming cost V 7 bases and J 6 bases, with 12 bases left between them. The CDR3 totals 13 residues. The V gene's germline CDR1 is MNHNS and CDR2 SASEGT. CDR3 protein: CASTTLGAGELFF. Here the CDR3 DNA reads TGTGCCAGCACGACCCTCGGAGCCGGGGAGCTGTTTTTT.

The rearrangement links TRBV4-2 to TRBJ1-1; D is ambiguous. The CDR3 runs to 14 residues. The ends were cut back, 1 base at V and 6 bases at J, with 12 bases in the middle. Germline V lookup: CDR1 LGHNA, CDR2 YNFKEQ. CDR3 residues: CASSQGAVRSEAFF. Here the CDR3 DNA reads TGTGCCAGCAGCCAAGGGGCAGTTAGGTCTGAAGCTTTCTTT.

This clone was detected only a few times. The chain links TRBV19 to TRBJ1-2, with TRBD1 identical over 11 bases. Germline V CDR1 and CDR2: LNHDA, SQIVND (reference sequence). CDR3 length equals 13 residues. With 5 bases clipped from V and 8 bases from J, the junction kept 4 bases outside the gene matches. The DNA for the CDR3 is TGTGCCAGTAGTCTACGGACAGGGGGCGGCTACACCTTC. Its translation is CASSLRTGGGYTF.

The chain employs TRBV19 and TRBJ1-2; the match to TRBD1 covers 8 bases. After removal of 3 bases from V and 3 bases from J, the junction contained 6 bases not matched to a gene. This CDR3 is built from 15 residues. Germline CDR1 is LNHDA and CDR2 is SQIVND (reference sequence). CDR3 protein: CASSMLDRDDYGYTF. CDR3 nucleotides: TGTGCCAGTAGTATGTTGGACAGGGATGACTATGGCTACACCTTC.